A selection of T cell receptor beta chains follows, all from one sample in a study of Graves' ophthalmopathy and Graves' hyperthyroidism. Via MiXCR, TCRdb re-called the multiplex PCR reads, giving one row per CDR3 protein. This table holds hundreds of thousands of distinct CDR3 sequences, roughly two fifths found once. The sequencing sample was made of peripheral blood. The receptors originated from an adult man with Graves' ophthalmopathy. The CDR3 runs from the conserved cysteine through the conserved F or W. Each record gives: CDR3 length, clone size, D gene, V gene, J gene, CDR3 DNA, CDR3 protein. D genes are given only for firm matches. Clone size is stated in some rows and not others, as once, few, many or a class when expanded.

16	many	.	TRBV7-2	TRBJ2-7	TGTGCCAGCAGCGTAGCCGGGACGGGAATTTCCTACGAGCAGTACTTC	CASSVAGTGISYEQYF
15	.	TRBD2	TRBV7-9	TRBJ2-7	TGTGCCAGCAGCCAAGAACTAGCGACATACTACGAGCAGTACTTC	CASSQELATYYEQYF
19	once	TRBD1	TRBV11-1	TRBJ2-6	TGTGCCAGCAGTCTTCAATCCGGGACAGGGGGAACTGGGGCCAACGTCCTGACTTTC	CASSLQSGTGGTGANVLTF
11	.	.	TRBV10-3	TRBJ1-1	TGTGCCAGTACTATGAACACTGAAGCTTCCTTT	CASTMNTEASF
14	many	TRBD1	TRBV12-3/TRBV12-4	TRBJ2-7	TGTGCCAGCAGTTTAGACAGGGGGCAGGGGGAGCAGTACTTC	CASSLDRGQGEQYF
13	many	.	TRBV15	TRBJ2-7	TGTGCCACCAGCACCATGACTAGTTACGAGCAGTACTTC	CATSTMTSYEQYF
11	.	.	TRBV2	TRBJ2-4	TGTGCCAGCAGGTCATCAGGACAGCAGTACTTC	CASRSSGQQYF
13	many	TRBD1	TRBV2	TRBJ1-6	TGTGCCAGCCCGGGACAGGGAGGATCACCCCTCCACTTT	CASPGQGGSPLHF
14	few	.	TRBV5-1	TRBJ2-2	TGCGCCAGCAAGGGTTGGCCGAACACCGGGGAGCTGTTTTTT	CASKGWPNTGELFF
15	many	.	TRBV7-6	TRBJ1-3	TGTGCCAGCAGCTTAGCCTCCGGGACTGGAAACACCATATATTTT	CASSLASGTGNTIYF
15	.	TRBD1	TRBV2	TRBJ2-3	TGTGCCAGCAGTGCCGGGACAGGGCCCACAGATACGCAGTATTTT	CASSAGTGPTDTQYF
16	many	.	TRBV4-2	TRBJ1-6	TGTGCCAGCAGCCAAGTCCCCGGGACTAATAATTCACCCCTCCACTTT	CASSQVPGTNNSPLHF
14	many	TRBD1	TRBV7-2	TRBJ1-2	TGTGCCAGCAGCTGGACGACAGGGGTGTATGGCTACACCTTC	CASSWTTGVYGYTF
13	.	.	TRBV25-1	TRBJ1-3	TGTGCCAGCAGTGTGACAGCTGGGGACACCATATATTTT	CASSVTAGDTIYF
13	.	.	TRBV5-1	TRBJ2-7	TGCGCCAGCAGCTTTGGACACCCCTACGAGCAGTACTTC	CASSFGHPYEQYF
15	.	TRBD2	TRBV7-3	TRBJ2-3	TGTGCCAGCAGCCATCCTAGCGGGAGCACAGATACGCAGTATTTT	CASSHPSGSTDTQYF
13	few	.	TRBV12-3/TRBV12-4	TRBJ2-5	TGTGCCAGCAGTCAAATAAACCAAGAGACCCAGTACTTC	CASSQINQETQYF
14	many	TRBD1	TRBV5-1	TRBJ1-2	TGCGCCAGCAGCTCGGACAGGGTGAACTATGGCTACACCTTC	CASSSDRVNYGYTF
14	many	.	TRBV12-3/TRBV12-4	TRBJ1-6	TGTGCCAGCAGTTTACGGCGAAGTAATTCACCCCTCCACTTT	CASSLRRSNSPLHF
15	few	TRBD1	TRBV12-3/TRBV12-4	TRBJ1-5	TGTGCCAGCAGATACGGACAGGCCCCCAATCAGCCCCAGCATTTT	CASRYGQAPNQPQHF
17	.	.	TRBV10-3	TRBJ2-5	TGTGCCATCAGTGAGTTACAGGGCGTTGGCACCGGGGAGACCCAGTACTTC	CAISELQGVGTGETQYF
12	many	.	TRBV7-9	TRBJ1-4	TGTGCCAGCAGCGACTACTCAGAAAAACTGTTTTTT	CASSDYSEKLFF
15	many	.	TRBV7-3	TRBJ1-6	TGTGCCAGCAGCTTCCCGGAAGGGTCACGGTCACCCCTCCACTTT	CASSFPEGSRSPLHF
15	.	.	TRBV11-1	TRBJ1-2	TGTGCCAGCAGCTTACCAGCCGGGACCGTCTATGGCTACACCTTC	CASSLPAGTVYGYTF
19	.	.	TRBV7-2	TRBJ2-6	TGTGCCAGCAGTGTTAGAGGAGCGGGTACACTCTCTGGGGCCAACGTCCTGACTTTC	CASSVRGAGTLSGANVLTF
14	.	.	TRBV9	TRBJ1-1	TGTGCCACCTTCCCGGGGGCAGGGAGCACTGAAGCTTTCTTT	CATFPGAGSTEAFF
15	few	TRBD1	TRBV9	TRBJ2-7	TGTGCCAGCAGCCCACAGGGGCCCCACTCCTACGAGCAGTACTTC	CASSPQGPHSYEQYF
14	many	.	TRBV7-9	TRBJ1-2	TGTGCCAGCAGCTCGGGCGGATCATACTATGGCTACACCTTC	CASSSGGSYYGYTF
15	.	.	TRBV5-5	TRBJ1-3	TGTGCCAGCAGCTTGGCCGGGACACCGGGGGACACCATATATTTT	CASSLAGTPGDTIYF
13	.	.	TRBV12-3/TRBV12-4	TRBJ1-1	TGTGCCAGCAGTTTAAGGGGAGACACTGAAGCTTCCTTT	CASSLRGDTEASF
12	.	.	TRBV19	TRBJ1-4	TGTGCCAGTAGTACAGGCGGGGAAAAACTGTTTTTT	CASSTGGEKLFF
15	few	.	TRBV6-6	TRBJ2-2	TGTGCCAGCTCCTTGGGGTTGGGCGACACCGGGGAGCTGTTTTTT	CASSLGLGDTGELFF
11	many	.	TRBV12-3/TRBV12-4	TRBJ1-1	TGTGCCAGCAGTCGAGGGATAGAAGCTTTCTTT	CASSRGIEAFF